This note documents a single T cell receptor (beta chain) sequence. Its antigen remains unidentified. This table comes from immunoSEQ multiplex PCR, and its TCRdb copy is limited to in-frame clones, with some not included. The profile shows some 2,100,000 clones, 90% to 97% of them singletons. V shed 5 bases and J 4 bases; nucleotides not matched to a gene: 7. The CDR3 spans 14 residues. Germline CDR1 is MNHNY and CDR2 is SVGAGI (reference sequence). These data are taken from a study of shared clonotypes between healthy human individuals. General study points: Sequencing depth was predicted to influence how clonotypes are shared among donors. The study sampled only blood, and tissue repertoires likely differ.

The sample was naive CD4+ T cells sorted from blood. Subset noted: CD45RA+ positively selected. The TCR was taken from a man aged 18 to 30 in good health. This chain uses TRBV6-6 with TRBJ2-7, with 8 bases aligning to TRBD1. The CDR3 nucleotides are TGTGCCAGCAGTCCTGGACAGGGCAAATACGAGCAGTACTTC. It is translated as CASSPGQGKYEQYF.